Reported below is one T cell receptor beta chain. This entry belongs to a study of identical twins. The length of the CDR3 is 15 residues. J lost 1 base, V lost 6 bases, and 5 bases had no gene match. Each CDR3 protein gets one entry after TCRdb re-called the 5' RACE reads with MiXCR. The data show approximately 500,000 distinct CDR3 sequences, 20% to 30% seen once. This sample also appeared in a second study, on T cells expressing NK-cell markers.

Sequenced input: CD4+ T cells sorted from blood. The receptor was derived from a woman under 30 in good health. The chain carries TRBV12-3 or TRBV12-4 and TRBJ2-1, with 8 bases that match TRBD1. This CDR3 reads CASRDRGGSYNEQFF. CDR3 in DNA: TGTGCCAGCAGAGACAGGGGTGGGTCCTACAATGAGCAGTTCTTC.